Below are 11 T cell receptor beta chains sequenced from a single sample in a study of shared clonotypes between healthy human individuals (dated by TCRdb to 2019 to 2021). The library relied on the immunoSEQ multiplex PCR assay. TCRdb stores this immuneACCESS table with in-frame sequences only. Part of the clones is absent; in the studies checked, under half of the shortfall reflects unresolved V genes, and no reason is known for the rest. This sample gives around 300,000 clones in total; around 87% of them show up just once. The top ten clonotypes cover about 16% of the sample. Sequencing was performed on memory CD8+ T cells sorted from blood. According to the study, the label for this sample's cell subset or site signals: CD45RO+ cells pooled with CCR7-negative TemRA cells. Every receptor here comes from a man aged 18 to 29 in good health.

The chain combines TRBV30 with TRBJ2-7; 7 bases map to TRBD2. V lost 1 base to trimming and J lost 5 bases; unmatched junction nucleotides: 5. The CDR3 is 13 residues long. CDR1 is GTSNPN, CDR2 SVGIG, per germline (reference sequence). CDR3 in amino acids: CAWSAARGDEQYF. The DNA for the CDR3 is TGTGCCTGGAGTGCAGCCCGGGGGGACGAGCAGTACTTC.

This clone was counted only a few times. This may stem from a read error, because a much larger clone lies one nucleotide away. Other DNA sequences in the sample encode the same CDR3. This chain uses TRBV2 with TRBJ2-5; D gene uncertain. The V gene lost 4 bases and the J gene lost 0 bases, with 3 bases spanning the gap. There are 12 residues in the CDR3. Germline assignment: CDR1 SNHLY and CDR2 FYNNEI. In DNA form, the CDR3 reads TGTGCCAGCAGTGGCTACCAAGAGACCCAGTACTTC. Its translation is CASSGYQETQYF.

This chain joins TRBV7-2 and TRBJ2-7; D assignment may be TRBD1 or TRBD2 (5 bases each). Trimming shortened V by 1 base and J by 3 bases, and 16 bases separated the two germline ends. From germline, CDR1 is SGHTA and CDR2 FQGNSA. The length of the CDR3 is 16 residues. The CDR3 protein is CASSLVIGAEDYEQYF. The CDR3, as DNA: TGTGCCAGCAGCTTAGTTATCGGGGCTGAAGACTACGAGCAGTACTTC.

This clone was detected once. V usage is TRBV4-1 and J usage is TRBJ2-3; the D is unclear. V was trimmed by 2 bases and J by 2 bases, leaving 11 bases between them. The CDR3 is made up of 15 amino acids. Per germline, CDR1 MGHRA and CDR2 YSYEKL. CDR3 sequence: CASSQNQVNTDTQYF. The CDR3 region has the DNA TGCGCCAGCAGCCAAAACCAGGTGAACACAGATACGCAGTATTTT.

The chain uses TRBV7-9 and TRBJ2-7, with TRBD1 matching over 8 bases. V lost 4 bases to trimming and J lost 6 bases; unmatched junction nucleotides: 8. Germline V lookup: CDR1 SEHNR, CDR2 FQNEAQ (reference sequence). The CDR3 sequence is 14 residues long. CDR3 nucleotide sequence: TGTGCCAGCAGCTCTGGACAGGGCAAGGGCGAGCAGTACTTC. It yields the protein CASSSGQGKGEQYF.

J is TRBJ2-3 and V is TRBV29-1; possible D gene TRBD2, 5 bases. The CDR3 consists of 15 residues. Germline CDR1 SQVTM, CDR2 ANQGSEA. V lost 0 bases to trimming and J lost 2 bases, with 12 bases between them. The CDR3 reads CSVEDLGLYTDTQYF. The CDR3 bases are TGCAGCGTTGAAGATCTCGGACTTTACACAGATACGCAGTATTTT.

Here the CDR3 reads CASSFTGVGYGYTF. The CDR3 coding sequence is TGTGCCAGCAGTTTTACAGGGGTGGGCTATGGCTACACCTTC. J is TRBJ1-2 and V is TRBV27, with 7 bases lining up with TRBD1. The CDR3 is 14 residues long. Germline V gene lookup returns CDR1 MNHEY and CDR2 SMNVEV (reference sequence). Trimming took 3 bases from V and 4 from J; bases not matched to a gene: 5.

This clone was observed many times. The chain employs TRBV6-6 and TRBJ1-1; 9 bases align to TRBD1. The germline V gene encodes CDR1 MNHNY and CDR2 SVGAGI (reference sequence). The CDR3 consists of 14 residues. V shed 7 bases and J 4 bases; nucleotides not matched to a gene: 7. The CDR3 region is CASKVTGGGTEAFF. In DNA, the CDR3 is TGTGCCAGCAAAGTAACAGGGGGCGGCACTGAAGCTTTCTTT.

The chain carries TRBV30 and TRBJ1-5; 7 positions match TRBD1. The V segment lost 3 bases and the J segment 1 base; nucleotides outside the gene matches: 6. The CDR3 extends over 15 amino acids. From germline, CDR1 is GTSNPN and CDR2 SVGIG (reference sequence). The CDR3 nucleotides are TGTGCCTGGAGGGCCCCAGGGGGGAGCAATCAGCCCCAGCATTTT. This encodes CAWRAPGGSNQPQHF.

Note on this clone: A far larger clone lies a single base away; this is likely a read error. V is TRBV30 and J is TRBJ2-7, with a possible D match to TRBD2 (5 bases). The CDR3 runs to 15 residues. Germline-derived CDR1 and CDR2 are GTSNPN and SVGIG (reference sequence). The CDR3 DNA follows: TGTGTCTGGAGTGGAAGCGGATTCACCACCTACGAGCAGTACTTC. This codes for CVWSGSGFTTYEQYF.

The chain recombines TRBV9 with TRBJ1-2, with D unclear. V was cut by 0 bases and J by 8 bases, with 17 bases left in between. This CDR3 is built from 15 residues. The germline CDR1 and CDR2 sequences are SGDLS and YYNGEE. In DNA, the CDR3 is TGTGCCAGCAGCGTAGGAGGGTACATACGGGAGGGCTACACCTTC. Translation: CASSVGGYIREGYTF.